One T cell receptor (beta chain) is described in this entry. Its antigen is unidentified. There are 16 residues in the CDR3. Germline CDR1 and CDR2: SGHRS and YFSETQ. V lost 0 bases and J 1 base, leaving 13 bases between the germline ends. This sample was taken from a study of cytomegalovirus exposure and HLA in healthy donors. Overall study findings and caveats: DRB1 had the most TCR associations and HLA-C the fewest, a later analysis found, with rates varying by HLA locus. Within a later analysis, the majority of CMV-associated TCR beta chains appeared HLA-restricted. One cluster of highly shared sequence variants probably arose as a sequencing artifact. The investigators catalogued 164 TCR beta chains as cytomegalovirus-associated.

The PCR was carried out with 60 Vbeta primers and 13 Jbeta primers. Repertoires were generated with immunoSEQ multiplex PCR, while TCRdb's copy carries only in-frame clones and drops some. Here the sample spans under 130,000 clones, about 80% being singletons. Sequenced input: PBMCs. The gene calls are TRBV5-1 and TRBJ1-1; a weak D match, TRBD1 (6 bases). This receptor was obtained from a man in his forties or fifties in good health and CMV-seropositive. The CDR3: CASSLAGGIENTEAFF. In DNA, the CDR3 is TGCGCCAGCAGCTTGGCTGGGGGCATAGAGAACACTGAAGCTTTCTTT. Filled out from reference TRBV5-1 and TRBJ1-1, the complete variable domain reads KAGVTQTPRYLIKTRGQQVTLSCSPISGHRSVSWYQQTPGQGLQFLFEYFSETQRNKGNFPGRFSGRQFSNSRSEMNVSTLELGDSALYLCASSLAGGIENTEAFFGQGTRLTVV.